This TCR beta chain was documented in a study of blood T cell repertoires in COVID-19. Authors' methods: Estimated nucleated cell counts came from reference gene primer amplification. Clones were read by immunoSEQ multiplex PCR, and TCRdb kept only the in-frame ones, dropping some. V, J and clone size reflect that table, while D and trimming were determined from the DNA. This sample carries roughly 100,000 clones, about 85% of them seen once, and the ten largest clones take 4% to 5.5%. This clone was seen more than once but under ten times. This CDR3 spans 14 amino acids. Germline values: CDR1 SGHTA, CDR2 FQGNSA. Trimming pared 3 bases from V and 5 bases from J, leaving 8 bases between.

The gene calls are TRBV7-2 and TRBJ2-6; possibly TRBD2 for D (5 bases). Sequencing used peripheral blood. The sequence came from a woman aged 45-59 years with COVID-19, enrolled during active disease. DNA for the CDR3: TGTGCCAGCAGCTTGCCGGGGTGGGCCAACGTCCTGACTTTC. Amino acids: CASSLPGWANVLTF.